This T cell receptor beta chain was identified during a study of T cell responses to AZD1222 COVID-19 vaccine (dated by TCRdb to the early 2020s). Turning to the overall study: A total of over 230 trial participants underwent TCR sequencing, of whom 207 had received two doses of AZD1222 and roughly 26 had received two doses of the MenACWY control vaccine. Trial participants were enrolled by age into 18-55, 56-69 and 70-plus year subgroups, with roughly 150, 30 and 60 TCR-sequenced participants respectively. Findings and caveats that apply to the study as a whole: In the small 56-69-year group, the increase in depth fell short of significance, most likely because of low power. Epitopes outside the regions mutated in the B.1.351 and B.1.1.7 variants were reportedly recognized by nearly half of the unique spike-specific TCRs. Vaccine-associated CD4 TCRs spanned the whole spike protein, with dominant responses in regions 160-218 and 743-854. Only a handful of AZD1222 recipients were SARS-CoV-2 seropositive at baseline, limiting conclusions about previously exposed vaccinees. A significant rise in spike-specific TCR breadth and depth was observed after two AZD1222 doses relative to day 0 and relative to MenACWY recipients. Because no day 14 peak-response samples were available, repertoires were characterized only after the peak T cell response. Most participants were white British and females outnumbered males, and the authors suggested that clonal diversity may have been underestimated.

The CDR3 regions of human TCRbeta chains were subjected to immunosequencing. As for how the authors treated the data: TCRs in the repertoires were matched against a reference library of SARS-CoV-2-specific TCRs that had been generated with the MIRA antigen-specificity platform. Breadth was defined as the fraction of unique TCRs that were SARS-CoV-2-associated. Depth was defined as the fraction of total T cells that were SARS-CoV-2-associated. Each spike-specific TCR was assigned to its reactive spike region and to a CD4 or CD8 class using the MIRA data. Log10-transformed breadth and depth values were compared by one-way ANOVA with Sidak's multiple comparisons tests. Sourced from immuneACCESS, this table was stored by TCRdb with only in-frame sequences that have V and J called. A share of the clones is absent; for the studies checked, an unresolved V gene accounts for under half, and the remainder has no known explanation. V and J calls and clone size are given by that table; D and trimming were obtained from the DNA. Here the sample has about 180,000 clones; 80% to 95% occur a single time. The ten largest clonotypes hold more than 1.5% of the sample.

From the germline V gene (reference sequence), CDR1 is LNHDA and CDR2 is SQIVND. The CDR3 holds 15 amino acids from the cysteine to the phenylalanine. Just CDR3 DNA is preserved here, 45 bases in frame from base 1. V drops 0 bases and J drops 0 bases, leaving 8 bases in between. In the paper's terms, the time point label means: about 28 days (+/-7) after the second vaccine dose. AZD1222 recipients given second doses at about 4 weeks or at about 12 weeks were pooled, since spike-specific TCR depth and breadth were not found to differ between the two schedules. Vaccinee samples came from UK trials COV001 and COV002, including a single-blind randomized controlled phase 2/3 trial of AZD1222 (ChAdOx1 nCoV-19) in healthy adults. Trial participant PBMC samples were collected at day 0 and day 28 after the second dose for TCRbeta chain sequencing. In the case of this clone: Its antigen is currently not known. No base qualities exist here, and no much larger clone lies one base off it.

Sample: peripheral blood, taken 28 days after the second AZD1222 dose. The sequence is built from TRBV19 and TRBJ1-2; the D gene is unclear. The TCR comes from an adult who received the AZD1222 COVID-19 vaccine. The CDR3 corresponds to CASSIDEGSNYGYTF. At the DNA level, the sequence is TGTGCCAGTAGTATAGATGAAGGATCTAACTATGGCTACACCTTC.